A single sample is the source of the 20 T cell receptor beta chains below, sequenced in a study of regulatory T cells in long-lasting Graves disease (dated by TCRdb to the early 2020s). Library creation used multiplex PCR. The sample was run on an Illumina HiSeq 4000. TCR beta libraries were built with iRepertoire HTBI primers and Arm-PCR amplification of CDR3 regions. The raw public reads went through TCRdb reprocessing: fastp at Q25, MiXCR clone calling, in-frame beta chains kept. CDR3 protein duplicates are merged, each entry listing the most common genes and DNA. The sample data list about 460,000 distinct CDR3 sequences, and about 20% of these were observed just once. Of the sample, about 12% is held by the ten largest clones. In light of the paper, this sample's time point label describes: persistent/refractory GD, antithyroid drugs over 5 years with positive TRAb. For both TCR sequencing and RNA sequencing, RNA was extracted from PBMCs using TRIzol.

Sequenced material: peripheral blood mononuclear cells (PBMCs), taken when the disease was refractory, from a patient treated with antithyroid drugs. The receptors shown here come from a female donor with Graves disease.

This clonotype appeared a few times. This chain joins TRBV19 and TRBJ2-7; D remains unclear. Trimming stripped 3 bases from V and 3 bases from J, with 12 bases between. Germline CDR1 LNHDA, CDR2 SQIVND (reference sequence). The CDR3 loop spans 14 amino acids. The CDR3 bases are TGTGCCAGTAGTATCCAGGCGGAGCGCTACGAGCAGTACTTC. Translation gives CASSIQAERYEQYF.

This clonotype has at least ten counts. The chain employs TRBV11-2 and TRBJ2-5, with TRBD2 matching 13 bases. Unmatched junction bases numbered 6, after V lost 5 bases and J lost 3 bases. CDR3 size: 16 residues. Germline V gene lookup returns CDR1 SGHAT and CDR2 FQNNGV. The CDR3, as DNA: TGTGCCAGCAGCCCGGGGGGACTAGCGGGAAAAGAGACCCAGTACTTC. This codes for CASSPGGLAGKETQYF.

This clonotype was counted between two and nine times. This sequence joins TRBV12-3 or TRBV12-4 and TRBJ2-5; TRBD1 or TRBD2 may be the D gene (6 bases each). The V end lost 6 bases, the J end lost 4 bases, and 12 bases lay between the germline ends. This CDR3 is 13 amino acids long. DNA of the CDR3: TGTGCCAGCAGACAACAGGGAGGAGAGACCCAGTACTTC. Translated, it gives CASRQQGGETQYF.

This clonotype was seen repeatedly, ten times or more. The rearrangement uses TRBV28 and TRBJ1-6; D call uncertain. Germline CDR1 and CDR2: MDHEN and SYDVKM. Trimming stripped 7 bases from V and 5 bases from J, with 6 bases between. The CDR3 loop spans 12 amino acids. The CDR3 is CASTSNNSPLHF. The CDR3 region has the DNA TGTGCCAGCACCAGCAATAATTCACCCCTCCACTTT.

Of note for this clonotype: Just one base apart from a much larger clone, this may be a read error. This chain uses TRBV7-2 with TRBJ1-5; D uncertain. This CDR3 contains 15 residues. The germline V gene encodes CDR1 SGHTA and CDR2 FQGNSA. Trimming left V 1 base short and J 2 bases short, with 9 bases between. The chain's CDR3 is CASSLGQIGNQPQHF. The CDR3 DNA follows: TGTGCCAGCAGCTTAGGTCAGATTGGCAATCAGCCCCAGCATTTT.

A word on this clonotype: This likely comes from a read error, as the CDR3 has no conserved phenylalanine or tryptophan at its end. The chain is built from TRBV14 and TRBJ1-5, with 9 bases identical to TRBD1. The CDR3 covers 13 residues. V gave up 4 bases and J gave up 5 bases; unmatched junction bases: 0. In germline, CDR1 is SGHDN, CDR2 FVKESK. Here the CDR3 DNA reads TGTGCCAGCAGCCGACAGGGGGATCAGCCCCAGCATTCT. Its translation: CASSRQGDQPQHS.

This clonotype has a count of ten or more. The CDR3 is CASSLGAVETQYF. CDR3 bases: TGTGCCAGCAGCTTAGGGGCAGTGGAGACCCAGTACTTC. The rearrangement joins TRBV5-4 to TRBJ2-5, with a tentative D call TRBD1 (5 bases). CDR1 SGHNT and CDR2 YYREEE come from the germline V gene (reference sequence). V was clipped by 2 bases and J by 5 bases, with 10 bases between them. The CDR3 consists of 13 residues.

In this sample, this clonotype turned up many times. Germline is not matched at one junction end, which may reflect a read error. The rearrangement uses TRBV2 and TRBJ2-1, with TRBD2 matching over 9 bases. The CDR3 has 14 residues. Per the germline V gene, CDR1 is SNHLY and CDR2 is FYNNEI. This CDR3 reads CASSPGLASNEQFF. CDR3 coding DNA: TGTGCCAGCAGTCCGGGACTAGCCTCCAATGAACAGTTCTTC.

In this sample, this clonotype turned up a few times. V usage is TRBV29-1 and J usage is TRBJ1-2, with D tentatively TRBD1 (5 bases). This CDR3 comprises 17 residues. CDR1 and CDR2 (germline): SQVTM, ANQGSEA. Between the trimmed V and J ends, which lost 0 bases and 0 bases, there was a span of 17 bases. The CDR3 DNA sequence: TGCAGCGTTGAAGACTCGCCCAACAGGAAAGCTAACTATGGCTACACCTTC. It translates to CSVEDSPNRKANYGYTF.

Points on this clonotype: A much bigger clone sits one base away, suggesting this may be a read error. The chain uses TRBV11-2 and TRBJ2-4, with 7 bases that match TRBD1. Trimming took 4 bases from V and 8 from J; bases not matched to a gene: 8. The CDR3 is 14 residues long. CDR1 and CDR2 (germline): SGHAT, FQNNGV. CDR3 sequence: CASSSQGRGDIQYF. The CDR3 DNA follows: TGTGCCAGCAGCTCACAGGGGAGAGGAGACATTCAGTACTTC.

This clonotype was seen many times. The chain recombines TRBV11-2 with TRBJ1-1; 8 bases map to TRBD1. V shed 5 bases and J 0 bases; nucleotides not matched to a gene: 8. CDR1 is SGHAT and CDR2 is FQNNGV in the germline V gene. The CDR3 length is 16 residues. The CDR3 loop reads CASSTGQESLNTEAFF. As DNA, the CDR3 is TGTGCCAGCAGCACGGGACAGGAGAGCTTGAACACTGAAGCTTTCTTT. The variable domain in full, completed from reference TRBV11-2 and TRBJ1-1, reads EAGVAQSPRYKIIEKRQSVAFWCNPISGHATLYWYQQILGQGPKLLIQFQNNGVVDDSQLPKDRFSAERLKGVDSTLKIQPAKLEDSAVYLCASSTGQESLNTEAFFGQGTRLTVV.

This chain joins TRBV7-3 and TRBJ2-2; 12 positions agree with TRBD2. Germline CDR1 reads SGHTA; CDR2 reads FQGTGA. The CDR3 length is 16 residues. V shed 4 bases, J shed 7 bases, and the junction held 7 bases outside the gene matches. CDR3 nucleotide sequence: TGTGCCAGCAGCTCCCTAGCGGGAGGGTACGGCGGGGAGCTGTTTTTT. Translated, it gives CASSSLAGGYGGELFF.

This clonotype has only a few counts. The rearrangement uses TRBV20-1 and TRBJ1-3; tentatively, D is TRBD1 (5 bases). Deletions cut 5 bases from V and 4 bases from J, with 15 bases between. Germline V gene data show CDR1 as DFQATT and CDR2 as SNEGSKA (reference sequence). CDR3 length: 14 residues. For the CDR3, the DNA is TGCAGTGCTGCCTCTGGGGGGTACGGAAACACCATATATTTT. This translates into CSAASGGYGNTIYF.

This clonotype came up a few times. This chain joins TRBV7-3 and TRBJ1-2; D uncertain. V was cut by 6 bases and J by 7 bases, with 6 bases left in between. Per germline, CDR1 SGHTA and CDR2 FQGTGA. This CDR3 contains 10 residues. The CDR3 DNA reads as TGTGCCAGCAGGGAGGGTGGCTACACCTTC. This encodes CASREGGYTF.

This clonotype was recorded at least ten times. This rearrangement joins TRBV20-1 to TRBJ2-5, with 14 bases that match TRBD2. This CDR3 is built from 14 residues. The ends lost 6 bases at V and 6 bases at J; junction bases unmatched: 6. From germline, CDR1 is DFQATT and CDR2 SNEGSKA (reference sequence). The CDR3 sequence is CSACGLAGGKTQYF. The DNA for the CDR3 is TGCAGTGCCTGCGGACTAGCGGGAGGAAAGACCCAGTACTTC.

The rearrangement joins TRBV18 to TRBJ2-2; D is unclear. In germline, CDR1 is KGHSH, CDR2 LQKENI. This CDR3 is 14 amino acids long. Trimming took off 2 bases at V and 5 bases at J, with 9 bases between the two ends. The CDR3 is CASSPMERTGELFF. The CDR3 DNA reads TGTGCCAGCTCACCAATGGAACGGACCGGGGAGCTGTTTTTT.

The chain uses TRBV5-1 and TRBJ2-7, with 7 bases that match TRBD1. The germline V gene encodes CDR1 SGHRS and CDR2 YFSETQ. CDR3 length: 14 residues. V shed 2 bases, J shed 3 bases, and the junction held 5 bases outside the gene matches. CDR3 DNA sequence: TGCGCCAGCAGCTTCGGGACAGAGGACTACGAGCAGTACTTC. Translation gives CASSFGTEDYEQYF.

This clonotype appeared many times. The chain couples TRBV7-2 to TRBJ2-5, with D unclear. The CDR3 is made up of 16 amino acids. Germline V gene data show CDR1 as SGHTA and CDR2 as FQGNSA. Trimming took 0 bases from V and 2 from J, leaving 13 bases between them. CDR3 loop: CASSLATNLLQETQYF. The CDR3 nucleotides read TGTGCCAGCAGCTTAGCGACGAACCTATTACAAGAGACCCAGTACTTC.

This clonotype was counted many times. The chain is built from TRBV27 and TRBJ2-5, with TRBD2 identical over 7 bases. The germline CDR1 and CDR2 sequences are MNHEY and SMNVEV (reference sequence). The CDR3 loop spans 11 amino acids. The J segment lost 4 bases and the V segment lost 8 bases, leaving 1 base of the junction unmatched. CDR3 region: CASGGVETQYF. DNA of the CDR3: TGTGCCAGCGGGGGGGTAGAGACCCAGTACTTC.

Notes on this clonotype: A read error may be the cause here, since a much bigger clone is one base away. Because it lacks the conserved phenylalanine or tryptophan at the end, this CDR3 is likely a read error. This chain joins TRBV12-3 or TRBV12-4 and TRBJ1-6; possible D gene TRBD1, 5 bases. With 4 bases removed from V and 4 bases from J, the gap between germline ends came to 8 bases. This CDR3 contains 14 residues. CDR3 sequence reads: CASSSRQYNSPLHL. CDR3 nucleotides: TGTGCCAGCAGTTCCCGACAGTATAATTCACCCCTCCACCTT.